The 21 T cell receptor beta chains below come from one sample, sequenced in a study of T cell repertoires in cytomegalovirus infection. TCRdb re-analysed the reads in MiXCR, keeping a single row per CDR3 protein. The sample consists of about 27,000 distinct CDR3 sequences, 15% to 20% of them appearing once. These TCRs' antigens remain unknown. The material sequenced was CD8+ T cells from cultured PBMCs, taken from culture after CMV antigen stimulation. These receptors came from a human donor in good health (CMV status not recorded). Some clones in this sample may be carry-over from other donors' samples.

V usage is TRBV29-1 and J usage is TRBJ2-3; D is perhaps TRBD1 (5 bases). The V and J ends lost 3 bases and 1 base respectively, with 11 bases between them. Germline values: CDR1 SQVTM, CDR2 ANQGSEA. The CDR3 spans 14 residues. The chain's CDR3 is CSVDGLGGTDTQYF. The CDR3 DNA sequence: TGCAGCGTTGATGGGCTAGGGGGCACAGATACGCAGTATTTT.

This clonotype was counted a few times. This chain links TRBV27 with TRBJ2-7; D is tentatively TRBD1 or TRBD2 (6 bases each). Germline V gene sequence: CDR1 MNHEY, CDR2 SMNVEV (reference sequence). The CDR3 has 14 residues. With 2 bases removed from V and 6 bases from J, the gap between germline ends came to 14 bases. This chain's CDR3 is CASSLRGASGEQYF. CDR3 DNA: TGTGCCAGCAGTTTAAGGGGGGCCTCTGGCGAGCAGTACTTC.

The rearrangement uses TRBV6-6 and TRBJ2-5, with 8 bases that match TRBD1. Germline V gene lookup returns CDR1 MNHNY and CDR2 SVGAGI (reference sequence). The trim removed 10 bases at V and 3 bases at J, leaving 7 bases unmatched. This CDR3 comprises 13 residues. The CDR3 protein is CATSTGAEETQYF. CDR3 in DNA: TGTGCCACCTCGACAGGGGCTGAAGAGACCCAGTACTTC.

J is TRBJ1-3 and V is TRBV7-2; D ambiguous. This CDR3 region has 16 residues. The germline V and J ends were trimmed by 1 base and 2 bases, with 12 bases remaining between them. The germline gives CDR1 SGHTA, CDR2 FQGNSA. The CDR3 sequence is CASSLGGSGPGNTIYF. The CDR3 nucleotides read TGTGCCAGCAGCTTAGGAGGGTCGGGCCCTGGAAACACCATATATTTT.

This clonotype is medium-sized (0.01 to 0.1%). This chain joins TRBV7-9 and TRBJ1-1; D is unclear. V dropped 1 base and J dropped 2 bases, with 8 bases sitting between them. The CDR3 has 14 residues. Looked up from germline, CDR1 is SEHNR and CDR2 is FQNEAQ (reference sequence). The CDR3 sequence is CASSLGTGNTEAFF. DNA of the CDR3: TGTGCCAGCAGCTTAGGTACTGGTAACACTGAAGCTTTCTTT.

The rearrangement links TRBV7-9 to TRBJ1-1, with D unresolved. V gave up 4 bases and J gave up 4 bases, with 10 bases separating them. Per the germline V gene, CDR1 is SEHNR and CDR2 is FQNEAQ (reference sequence). CDR3 size: 13 residues. The CDR3 region is CASSSLKGTEAFF. In DNA, the CDR3 is TGTGCCAGCAGCTCACTTAAAGGCACTGAAGCTTTCTTT.

The gene calls are TRBV2 and TRBJ2-1, with D possibly matching TRBD1 (6 bases). The germline gives CDR1 SNHLY, CDR2 FYNNEI. CDR3 length equals 16 residues. Trimming stripped 6 bases from V and 5 bases from J, with 20 bases between. The CDR3 nucleotides read TGTGCCAGCAGGGGGTTAAACAGGGTCTGGAACAATGAGCAGTTCTTC. Protein sequence: CASRGLNRVWNNEQFF.

The chain carries TRBV7-8 and TRBJ1-1, with D unresolved. V dropped 3 bases and J dropped 1 base, with 9 bases sitting between them. CDR1 and CDR2 (germline): SGHVS, FQNEAQ. The CDR3 has 14 residues. CDR3 nucleotides: TGTGCCAGCAGCTTCCGGGCACAGAACACTGAAGCTTTCTTT. Its translation is CASSFRAQNTEAFF.

The V call is TRBV7-3, the J call TRBJ2-2; TRBD1 agrees at 7 bases. V lost 5 bases, J lost 4 bases, and 4 bases stayed unmatched. The CDR3 runs to 14 residues. Germline V gene data show CDR1 as SGHTA and CDR2 as FQGTGA. CDR3 residues: CASSPSGGTGELFF. The CDR3, as DNA: TGTGCCAGCAGCCCTTCAGGGGGCACCGGGGAGCTGTTTTTT.

This clonotype was counted between two and nine times. The J gene is TRBJ2-2, the V gene TRBV7-2; D may be TRBD2 (6 bases). The CDR3 totals 18 residues. V lost 2 bases, J lost 0 bases, and 16 bases lay in between. Looked up from germline, CDR1 is SGHTA and CDR2 is FQGNSA. For the CDR3, the DNA is TGTGCCAGCAGCTTAAGGAATAGCGGATATGCGAACACCGGGGAGCTGTTTTTT. This gives the protein CASSLRNSGYANTGELFF.

The chain joins TRBV10-3 to TRBJ1-2; no clear D. CDR1 and CDR2 from the germline V gene are ENHRY and SYGVKD. Trimming shortened V by 2 bases and J by 8 bases, and 9 bases separated the two germline ends. The CDR3 contains 12 residues. The CDR3 is CAISEALYGYTF. CDR3 sequence (DNA): TGTGCCATCAGTGAGGCACTATACGGCTACACCTTC.

Only a few counts were recorded for this clonotype. The chain carries TRBV7-9 and TRBJ2-7; D may be TRBD1 (6 bases). V dropped 4 bases and J dropped 3 bases, with 13 bases sitting between them. CDR3 length: 14 amino acids. Germline lookup yields CDR1 SEHNR and CDR2 FQNEAQ (reference sequence). The CDR3 sequence is CASSSTPTGYEQYF. Written as DNA, the CDR3 is TGTGCCAGCAGCTCTACTCCGACAGGCTACGAGCAGTACTTC.

Only a few counts were recorded for this clonotype. V usage is TRBV6-5 and J usage is TRBJ2-7, with 9 bases that match TRBD1. This CDR3 is 14 amino acids long. Germline loops: CDR1 MNHEY, CDR2 SVGAGI. J gave up 5 bases and V 4 bases, and 6 bases lay outside the gene matches. CDR3 DNA: TGTGCCAGCAGTTCCGGGACAGGGACAAACGAGCAGTACTTC. The encoded protein is CASSSGTGTNEQYF.

This clonotype was found a few times. In nucleotides, the CDR3 is TGTGCCAGCAGCTTAGTACGGGGGGTTAGCACAGATACGCAGTATTTT. As protein: CASSLVRGVSTDTQYF. V usage is TRBV7-2 and J usage is TRBJ2-3; TRBD2 matches 7 bases. V dropped 1 base and J dropped 0; count of bases not matched to a gene: 4. CDR1 SGHTA and CDR2 FQGNSA come from the germline V gene. This CDR3 is 16 amino acids long.

This clonotype was seen a few times. The chain has TRBV7-3 and TRBJ2-6, with D possibly TRBD1 on 6 matching bases. Germline V gives CDR1 SGHTA, CDR2 FQGTGA. The CDR3 is made up of 20 amino acids. Deletions cut 0 bases from V and 1 base from J, with 19 bases between. Here the CDR3 DNA reads TGTGCCAGCAGCTTAACTGTGACAGGAAGGGGAAGATCTGGGGCCAACGTCCTGACTTTC. This codes for CASSLTVTGRGRSGANVLTF.

This clonotype has a handful of counts. V usage is TRBV10-3 and J usage is TRBJ2-5, with D unclear. The CDR3 has 13 amino acids. CDR1 is ENHRY, CDR2 SYGVKD, per germline. Trimming shortened V by 5 bases and J by 3 bases, and 10 bases separated the two germline ends. The CDR3 DNA is TGTGCCATCAGTATTTCTTTAAAAGAGACCCAGTACTTC. Amino acid sequence: CAISISLKETQYF.

With regard to this clonotype: A much larger clone differs by one base, so this may be a read error. The chain links TRBV29-1 to TRBJ2-1, with D perhaps matching TRBD1 or TRBD2 (5 bases each). V shed 3 bases and J shed 5 bases, with 17 bases lying between them. Germline V lookup: CDR1 SQVTM, CDR2 ANQGSEA. The CDR3 has 15 residues. CDR3 region: CSVEARVGVNNEQFF. CDR3 nucleotide sequence: TGCAGCGTTGAGGCTCGAGTGGGGGTTAACAATGAGCAGTTCTTC.

This clonotype was seen more than once but under ten times. The V call is TRBV18, the J call TRBJ2-3, with 8 bases matching TRBD2. The CDR3 extends over 15 amino acids. Germline loops: CDR1 KGHSH, CDR2 LQKENI. The junction had 8 bases not matched to a gene; V was cut back by 8 bases and J by 1 base. CDR3 nucleotides: TGTGCCAGCACTTTGAGCGGGAGCGGCACAGATACGCAGTATTTT. Encoded protein: CASTLSGSGTDTQYF.

This clonotype is medium-sized by share. The V gene is TRBV23-1, the J gene TRBJ2-7, with D perhaps matching TRBD2 (5 bases). TRBV23-1 is noted as an ORF with a role that remains uncertain. V gave up 4 bases and J gave up 6 bases, with 13 bases separating them. The CDR3 covers 13 residues. The CDR3 here is CASSPEHRGEQYF. The CDR3 DNA follows: TGCGCCAGCAGTCCGGAACATCGGGGCGAGCAGTACTTC.

This clonotype showed up just a few times. V usage is TRBV4-3 and J usage is TRBJ2-7; D is ambiguous. Germline lookup yields CDR1 LGHNA and CDR2 YSLEER. V gave up 0 bases and J gave up 4 bases, with 16 bases separating them. The CDR3 is 16 amino acids. The CDR3 here is CASSQDSRSRTYEQYF. CDR3 nucleotide sequence: TGCGCCAGCAGCCAAGACTCCCGCAGCCGAACATACGAGCAGTACTTC.

V and J are TRBV6-1 and TRBJ2-7; a possible D gene is TRBD1 (5 bases). The CDR3 runs 13 residues. The V gene lost 5 bases and the J gene lost 6 bases, with 14 bases spanning the gap. The V gene's germline CDR1 is MNHNS and CDR2 SASEGT. The CDR3 spells CASSLGPSTEQYF. In DNA form, the CDR3 reads TGTGCCAGCAGTCTGGGGCCATCCACCGAGCAGTACTTC.